This T cell receptor (beta chain) appears in the sequencing data of a study of shared clonotypes between healthy human individuals (dated by TCRdb to 2020 to 2022). In the study overall: Three men and two women, aged 18 to 49 years, made up the cohort. For each donor, CD4 naive and CD4 memory were each run on three plates, CD8 naive on two plates, and CD8 memory on one plate. Leukapheresis yielded between about 0.85 and 10 billion PBMCs per donor. Libraries were prepared and TCR repertoires were sequenced by different laboratories using diverse techniques, in order to increase sequencing depth and limit assay-specific biases. To estimate repertoire size and how much clonotype sharing occurs between individuals, the study deeply sequenced the blood TCR repertoires of five healthy adults.

TCR CDR3 regions were amplified from genomic DNA by multiplex PCR using the deep immunoSEQ assay. For each cell subset, the extracted genomic DNA was distributed evenly across all wells of several immunoSEQ 96-well plates, and each plate served as one replicate. For sorted subsets, around 0.2 ug genomic DNA, equal to some 30,000 T cell genomes, was loaded into each replicate PCR. Purified libraries were quantified with a Qubit 3.0 fluorometer, sized on a Bioanalyzer 2100, and re-quantified with the KAPA Library Quantification kit. A separate single-read 150-cycle Illumina NextSeq 550 flow cell was used to sequence each immunoSEQ 96-well plate. For the original study's pipeline: Because only junctional sequences without quality scores were contained in the immunoSEQ output, filtering matching that applied to full-length reads could not be performed. To assign V/J genes and CDR3, sequences were annotated using PyIR, a Python wrapper for IgBLAST v1.9, with IMGT germline references. Reads were filtered out if the reads had weak V/J assignments (E-value above 1e-6), no CDR3, stop codons, out-of-frame junctions, or ambiguous translated residues. V3J clonotypes were defined as sequences sharing the same inferred V gene, J gene, and CDR3 amino acid sequence. The percentage overlap between two repertoires was calculated by dividing the number of shared unique clonotypes by the size of the smaller repertoire. Three approaches were used to assess repertoire richness: RTK rarefaction, the Chao1 estimator, and Recon v2.1 estimates of unobserved clonotypes. OLGA was used to compute generation probabilities for all TCRbeta clonotypes that the gDNA method yielded from a handful of donors. The table comes from immuneACCESS by way of TCRdb, which keeps in-frame sequences with V and J called. Part of the clones is missing from these tables; in studies checked, under half for an unresolved V gene and the rest for unknown reasons. The DNA gave D and trimming, while V, J and clone size come from that table. Here the sample has a few million clones; 92% occur a single time. About 0.41% of the sample is taken by the ten largest.

Its CDR3 holds 14 amino acids, cysteine through phenylalanine. Only the CDR3 region is kept as DNA, spanning 42 bases read in frame from base 1. The germline V gene (reference sequence) yields LNHDA for CDR1 and SQIVND for CDR2. V is shortened by 1 base, J by 5 bases, and the region joining them spans 11 bases. Concerning this clone itself: Its recognized antigen is unknown. No qualities accompany the bases; no much larger clone lies one base away.

The full study reports these points: When a handful of donors were compared, the shared fraction of clonotypes was about 5% for naive CD4, 3.5% to 4% for naive CD8, roughly 2.3% for memory CD4, and around 0.37% for memory CD8. Pairwise subsampling led to the expectation that sequencing depth would affect the degree of clonotype sharing among donors. Higher generation probabilities were observed for clonotypes shared by all four sorted-subset donors than for non-shared clonotypes. Estimated clonotype richness was generally larger for naive than for memory subsets. Incomplete sequencing was indicated by rarefaction of sorted-subset datasets, despite the large sequencing depth. The small number of donors limited the genetic and exposure-history diversity represented. Sampling was limited to blood, and TCR repertoires in tissue likely differ from TCR repertoires in blood.

The donors were healthy, HIV-negative adults with no recently reported acute infections or vaccinations. Every donor was a Caucasian adult residing in Nashville, Tennessee, USA. CD4+ T cells were enriched by magnetic negative selection; naive cells were then positively selected on CD45RA, and the negative fraction formed the memory subset. After blood collection by leukapheresis, PBMCs were isolated using Ficoll-Histopaque density gradient centrifugation and then cryopreserved in the vapor phase of liquid nitrogen. Purity and quantity of every magnetically sorted T cell population were checked by analytical flow cytometry. Genomic DNA was isolated from every sorted fraction and measured by UV absorbance on a Nanodrop 2000c.

This TCR came from a man younger than 30 in good health. Some clones in this sample may be carry-over from other donors' samples. The sequencing sample was made of naive CD4+ T cells from PBMCs. The cell subset or site label, as the study defines it: CD45RA+ positively selected. The sequence links TRBV19 to TRBJ2-5, with TRBD2 as a weak D call on 6 bases. Here is the DNA: TGTGCCAGTAGTATAGGAGGACTAAGGGAGACCCAGTACTTC. This is translated as CASSIGGLRETQYF. The entire variable domain, with the stretches around the CDR3 drawn from the reference TRBV19 and TRBJ2-5 proteins, is DGGITQSPKYLFRKEGQNVTLSCEQNLNHDAMYWYRQDPGQGLRLIYYSQIVNDFQKGDIAEGYSVSREKKESFPLTVTSAQKNPTAFYLCASSIGGLRETQYFGPGTRLLVL.